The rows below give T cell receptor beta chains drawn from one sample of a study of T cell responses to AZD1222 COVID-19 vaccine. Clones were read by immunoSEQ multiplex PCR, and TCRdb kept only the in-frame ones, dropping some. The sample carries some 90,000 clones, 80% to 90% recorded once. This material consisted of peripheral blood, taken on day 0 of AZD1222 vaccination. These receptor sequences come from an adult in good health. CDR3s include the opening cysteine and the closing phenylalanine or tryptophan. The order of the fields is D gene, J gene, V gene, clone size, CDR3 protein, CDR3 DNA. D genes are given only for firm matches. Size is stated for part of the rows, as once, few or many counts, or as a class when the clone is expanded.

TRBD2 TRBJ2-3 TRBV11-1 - CASSLALLAGGTDTQYF TGTGCCAGCAGCTTAGCTTTACTAGCGGGCGGCACAGATACGCAGTATTTT
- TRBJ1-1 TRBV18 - CASSPPGGHTEAFF TGTGCCAGCTCACCCCCCGGAGGACACACTGAAGCTTTCTTT
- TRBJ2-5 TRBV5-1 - CASSLWGAGETQYF TGCGCCAGCAGCCTGTGGGGGGCTGGAGAGACCCAGTACTTC
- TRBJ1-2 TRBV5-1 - CASSQGRYGYTF TGCGCCAGCTCCCAGGGGAGATATGGCTACACCTTC
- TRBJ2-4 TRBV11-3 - CASSSRAKNIQYF TGTGCCAGCAGCTCGCGAGCCAAAAACATTCAGTACTTC
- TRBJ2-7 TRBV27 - CASSLAGRSSYEQYF TGTGCCAGCAGTTTAGCGGGAAGAAGCTCCTACGAGCAGTACTTC
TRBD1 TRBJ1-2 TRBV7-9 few CASSLGGTDGYTF TGTGCCAGCAGCTTAGGTGGGACAGATGGCTACACCTTC
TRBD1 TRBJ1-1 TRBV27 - CASSGGTGGNTEAFF TGTGCCAGCAGTGGAGGGACAGGGGGTAACACTGAAGCTTTCTTT
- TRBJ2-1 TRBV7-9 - CASSPEDSYNEQFF TGTGCCAGCAGCCCCGAGGACAGTTACAATGAGCAGTTCTTC
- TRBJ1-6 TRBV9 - CASSDEIYNSPLHF TGTGCCAGCAGCGATGAGATTTATAATTCACCCCTCCACTTT
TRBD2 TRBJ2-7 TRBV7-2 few CASSSPGGPHEQYF TGTGCCAGCAGCTCACCGGGAGGTCCCCACGAGCAGTACTTC
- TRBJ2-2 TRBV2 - CASTPRSNTGELFF TGTGCCAGCACCCCGCGGTCCAACACCGGGGAGCTGTTTTTT
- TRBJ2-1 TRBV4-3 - CASSQDGYNEQFF TGCGCCAGCAGCCAAGACGGTTACAATGAGCAGTTCTTC
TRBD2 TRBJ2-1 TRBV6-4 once CASSPGGASGKYNEQFF TGTGCCAGCAGTCCCGGCGGGGCTAGCGGGAAATACAATGAGCAGTTCTTC
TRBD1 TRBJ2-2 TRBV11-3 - CASSLRGLGTGELFF TGTGCCAGCAGCCTGAGGGGGCTCGGCACCGGGGAGCTGTTTTTT
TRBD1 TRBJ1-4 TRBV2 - CASSPGQPFNEKLFF TGTGCCAGCAGCCCGGGACAGCCATTTAATGAAAAACTGTTTTTT
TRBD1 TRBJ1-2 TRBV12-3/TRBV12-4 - CASSLGDRVAYF TGTGCCAGCAGTTTGGGGGACAGGGTAGCCTACTTC
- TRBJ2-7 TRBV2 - CASSEAVVGEQYF TGTGCCAGCAGTGAAGCGGTGGTGGGGGAACAGTACTTC
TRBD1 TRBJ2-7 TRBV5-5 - CASSRTGGVNEQYF TGTGCCAGCAGCCGTACAGGGGGCGTTAACGAGCAGTACTTC
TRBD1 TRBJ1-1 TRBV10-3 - CAINGQGFDTEAFF TGTGCCATCAACGGACAGGGGTTTGACACTGAAGCTTTCTTT
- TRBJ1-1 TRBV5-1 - CASSKAGAGDTEAFF TGCGCCAGCTCGAAAGCCGGGGCCGGGGACACTGAAGCTTTCTTT
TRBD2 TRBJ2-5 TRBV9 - CASSVLAGDLETQYF TGTGCCAGCAGCGTATTAGCGGGAGATTTGGAGACCCAGTACTTC
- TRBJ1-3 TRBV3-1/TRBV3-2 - CASSQDRAGRGGGNTIYF TGTGCCAGCAGCCAAGATCGAGCCGGGCGCGGGGGTGGAAACACCATATATTTT
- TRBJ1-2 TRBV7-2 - CASSRPLGQWNYGYTF TGTGCCAGCAGCCGCCCGCTGGGACAATGGAACTATGGCTACACCTTC
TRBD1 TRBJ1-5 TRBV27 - CASSTGFGNQPQHF TGTGCCAGCTCGACAGGGTTCGGCAATCAGCCCCAGCATTTT
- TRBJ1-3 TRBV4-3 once CASSFRGNTIYF TGCGCCAGCAGTTTTCGGGGAAACACCATATATTTT
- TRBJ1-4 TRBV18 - CASSPGARGVTVNEKLFF TGTGCCAGCTCACCCGGGGCCAGGGGAGTAACTGTTAATGAAAAACTGTTTTTT
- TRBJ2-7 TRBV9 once CASSPRAGKSSSYEQYF TGTGCCAGCAGCCCCCGGGCGGGAAAATCGAGCTCCTACGAGCAGTACTTC
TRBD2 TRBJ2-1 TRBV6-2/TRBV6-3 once CASSSSGTSGVNEQFF TGTGCCAGCAGTTCATCCGGGACTAGCGGGGTCAATGAGCAGTTCTTC
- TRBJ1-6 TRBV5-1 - CASRQSENSPLHF TGCGCCAGTCGACAGTCAGAGAATTCACCCCTCCACTTT
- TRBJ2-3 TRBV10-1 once CASSQETTSDTQYF TGCGCCAGCAGTCAAGAGACTACCTCGGATACGCAGTATTTT
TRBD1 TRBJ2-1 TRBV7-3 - CASSPQGAGVYNEQFF TGTGCCAGCAGCCCACAGGGGGCGGGGGTCTACAATGAGCAGTTCTTC
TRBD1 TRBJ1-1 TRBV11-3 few CASSPSGTGGTNTEAFF TGTGCCAGCAGCCCCTCGGGGACAGGGGGGACTAACACTGAAGCTTTCTTT
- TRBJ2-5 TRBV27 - CASSLSRGQETQYF TGTGCCAGCAGTTTATCTCGTGGGCAAGAGACCCAGTACTTC
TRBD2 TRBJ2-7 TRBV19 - CASSVGTTYEQYF TGTGCCAGTAGCGTCGGGACTACCTACGAGCAGTACTTC
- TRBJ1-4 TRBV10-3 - CAISDRGDEKLFF TGTGCCATCAGTGACAGGGGCGATGAAAAACTGTTTTTT
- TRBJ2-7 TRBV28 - CASKPGPTYEQYF TGTGCCAGCAAGCCAGGGCCAACCTACGAGCAGTACTTC
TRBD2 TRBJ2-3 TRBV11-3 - CASSFQGTSGADTQYF TGTGCCAGCAGCTTCCAGGGGACTAGCGGAGCAGATACGCAGTATTTT
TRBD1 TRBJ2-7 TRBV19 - CASSPREGTGSEQYF TGTGCCAGTAGTCCCAGGGAAGGGACAGGGAGCGAGCAGTACTTC
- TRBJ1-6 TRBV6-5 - CASSQNRRSPLHF TGTGCCAGCAGTCAAAACAGGAGATCACCCCTCCACTTT
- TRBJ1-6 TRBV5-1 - CASSFRDQNSPLHF TGCGCCAGCAGCTTCCGGGACCAAAATTCACCCCTCCACTTT
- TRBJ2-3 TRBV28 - CASMAGSTDTQYF TGTGCCAGCATGGCGGGGAGCACAGATACGCAGTATTTT
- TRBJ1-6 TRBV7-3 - CASRGDYNSPLHF TGTGCCAGCAGGGGGGATTATAATTCACCCCTCCACTTT
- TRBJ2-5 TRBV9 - CASSAAVGGETQYF TGTGCCAGCAGCGCTGCCGTGGGGGGAGAGACCCAGTACTTC
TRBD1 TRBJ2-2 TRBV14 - CASSRDRGGELFF TGTGCCAGCAGTCGAGACAGGGGCGGGGAGCTGTTTTTT
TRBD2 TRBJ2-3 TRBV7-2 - CASRQTSGTVADTQYF TGTGCCAGCAGGCAGACTAGCGGGACTGTAGCAGATACGCAGTATTTT
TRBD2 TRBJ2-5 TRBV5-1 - CASSSGLAGVRETQYF TGCGCCAGCAGCTCGGGACTAGCGGGAGTTAGAGAGACCCAGTACTTC
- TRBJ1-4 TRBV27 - CASSLRGGELFF TGTGCCAGCAGTTTAAGGGGAGGGGAACTGTTTTTT
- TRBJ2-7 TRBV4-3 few CASSQDRAREQYF TGCGCCAGCAGCCAAGACAGGGCCCGGGAGCAGTACTTC
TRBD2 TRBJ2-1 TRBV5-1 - CASSLSGRDFYEQFF TGCGCCAGCAGCTTAAGCGGGAGGGATTTTTATGAGCAGTTCTTC
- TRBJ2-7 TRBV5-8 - CASSASSYEQYF TGTGCCAGCAGCGCCAGCTCCTACGAGCAGTACTTC